This T cell receptor (beta chain) was recovered during a study of cytomegalovirus exposure and HLA in healthy donors. General study points: Cytomegalovirus association was assigned to more than 150 TCR beta chains.

Comments on this clone: Antigen: not known.

The CDR3 is 18 amino acids. J gave up 4 bases and V 4 bases, and 16 bases lay outside the gene matches. Looked up from germline, CDR1 is GTSNPN and CDR2 is SVGIG (reference sequence). The validation cohort, a group of more than 95 subjects, included the donors and was separate from the roughly 620-subject first cohort. Assay used: immunoSEQ multiplex PCR; TCRdb lists only in-frame clones, some missing. The profile shows around 63,000 clones, roughly 90% of them singletons. Sequencing was performed on PBMCs. The genes are TRBV30 and TRBJ2-1; 10 bases are shared with TRBD1. The receptor was isolated from a woman younger than 30 in good health and CMV-seronegative. This CDR3 reads CAWMGAVYRDRGYNEQFF. The DNA of the CDR3 is TGTGCCTGGATGGGGGCCGTTTATCGGGACAGGGGATACAATGAGCAGTTCTTC. Combining the CDR3 with reference TRBV30 and TRBJ2-1 gives the whole variable domain SQTIHQWPATLVQPVGSPLSLECTVEGTSNPNLYWYRQAAGRGLQLLFYSVGIGQISSEVPQNLSASRPQDRQFILSSKKLLLSDSGFYLCAWMGAVYRDRGYNEQFFGPGTRLTVL.